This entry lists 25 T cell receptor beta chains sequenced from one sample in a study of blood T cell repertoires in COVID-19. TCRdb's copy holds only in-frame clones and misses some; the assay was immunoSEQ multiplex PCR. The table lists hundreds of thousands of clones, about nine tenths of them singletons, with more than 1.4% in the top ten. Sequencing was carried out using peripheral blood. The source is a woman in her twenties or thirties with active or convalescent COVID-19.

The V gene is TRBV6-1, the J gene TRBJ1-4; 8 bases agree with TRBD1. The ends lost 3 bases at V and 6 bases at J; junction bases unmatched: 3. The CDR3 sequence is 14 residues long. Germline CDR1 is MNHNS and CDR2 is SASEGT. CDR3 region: CASSDGTGHEKLFF. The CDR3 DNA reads TGTGCCAGCAGTGACGGGACAGGACATGAAAAACTGTTTTTT.

The CDR3 region is CASSLLSSPLHF. For the CDR3, the DNA is TGTGCCAGCAGCTTATTGAGTTCACCCCTCCACTTT. The chain joins TRBV11-2 to TRBJ1-6; no reliable D call. CDR3 length: 12 residues. From germline, CDR1 is SGHAT and CDR2 FQNNGV. The germline V and J ends were trimmed by 2 bases and 9 bases, with 5 bases remaining between them.

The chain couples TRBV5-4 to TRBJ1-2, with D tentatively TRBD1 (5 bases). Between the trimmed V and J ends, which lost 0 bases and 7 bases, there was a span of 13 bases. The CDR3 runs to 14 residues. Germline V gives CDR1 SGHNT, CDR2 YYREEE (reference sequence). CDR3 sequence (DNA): TGTGCCAGCAGCTTGGCGGAGGGGACGAGTGGCTACACCTTC. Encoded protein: CASSLAEGTSGYTF.

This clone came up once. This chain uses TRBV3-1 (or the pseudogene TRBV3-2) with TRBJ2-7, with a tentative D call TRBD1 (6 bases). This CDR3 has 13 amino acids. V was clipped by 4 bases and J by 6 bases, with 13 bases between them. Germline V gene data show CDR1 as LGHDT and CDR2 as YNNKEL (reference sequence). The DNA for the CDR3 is TGTGCCAGCAGCCCTACACAGGGTGTCGAGCAGTACTTC. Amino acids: CASSPTQGVEQYF.

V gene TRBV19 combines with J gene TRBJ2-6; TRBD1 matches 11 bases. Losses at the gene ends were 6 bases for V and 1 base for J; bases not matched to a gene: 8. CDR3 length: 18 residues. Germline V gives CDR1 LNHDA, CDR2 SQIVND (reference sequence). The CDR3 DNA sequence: TGTGCCAGTAGAAAACCGGGACAGGGGGGTTCTGGGGCCAACGTCCTGACTTTC. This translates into CASRKPGQGGSGANVLTF.

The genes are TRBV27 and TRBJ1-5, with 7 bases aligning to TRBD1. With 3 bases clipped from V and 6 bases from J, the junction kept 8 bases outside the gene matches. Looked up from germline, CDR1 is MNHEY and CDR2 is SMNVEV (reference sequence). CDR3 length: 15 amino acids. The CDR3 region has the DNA TGTGCCAGCAGTTTGCGGCGACAGGGAGGTCAGCCCCAGCATTTT. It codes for CASSLRRQGGQPQHF.

Here the CDR3 reads CASRGQGNYGYTF. Written as DNA, the CDR3 is TGTGCCAGCAGGGGACAGGGTAACTATGGCTACACCTTC. This chain joins TRBV28 and TRBJ1-2; 9 bases line up with TRBD1. Germline V gene data show CDR1 as MDHEN and CDR2 as SYDVKM. The V gene end was trimmed by 6 bases and the J gene end by 1 base; junction bases not matched to a gene: 0. There are 13 residues in the CDR3.

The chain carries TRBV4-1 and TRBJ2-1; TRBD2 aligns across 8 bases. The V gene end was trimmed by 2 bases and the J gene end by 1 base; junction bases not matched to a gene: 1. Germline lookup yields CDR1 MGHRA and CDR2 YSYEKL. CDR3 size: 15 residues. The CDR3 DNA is TGCGCCAGCAGCCAAACGGGGGGGTCCTACAATGAGCAGTTCTTC. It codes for CASSQTGGSYNEQFF.

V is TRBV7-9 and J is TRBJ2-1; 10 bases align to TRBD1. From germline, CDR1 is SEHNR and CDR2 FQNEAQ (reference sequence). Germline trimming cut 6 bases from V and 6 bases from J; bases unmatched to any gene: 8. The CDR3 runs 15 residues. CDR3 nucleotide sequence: TGTGCCAGCAGTCTACCGGGACAGGGGCTCAATGAGCAGTTCTTC. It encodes CASSLPGQGLNEQFF.

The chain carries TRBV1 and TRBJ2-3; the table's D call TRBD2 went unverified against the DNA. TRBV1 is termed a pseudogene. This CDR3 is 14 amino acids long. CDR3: CTSSQDTSTDTQYF. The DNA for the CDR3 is TGCACCAGCAGCCAAGACACTAGCACAGATACGCAGTATTTT.

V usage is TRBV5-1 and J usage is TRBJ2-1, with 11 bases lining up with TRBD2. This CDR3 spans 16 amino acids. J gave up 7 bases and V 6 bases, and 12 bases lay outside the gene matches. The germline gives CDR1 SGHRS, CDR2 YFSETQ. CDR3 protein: CASNTGLAGGGNEQFF. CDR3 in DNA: TGCGCCAGCAACACCGGCCTAGCGGGGGGCGGGAATGAGCAGTTCTTC.

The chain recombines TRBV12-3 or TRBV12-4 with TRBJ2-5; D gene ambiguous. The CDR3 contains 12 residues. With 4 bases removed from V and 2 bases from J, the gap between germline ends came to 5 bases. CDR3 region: CASSWAQETQYF. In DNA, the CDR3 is TGTGCCAGCAGTTGGGCTCAAGAGACCCAGTACTTC.

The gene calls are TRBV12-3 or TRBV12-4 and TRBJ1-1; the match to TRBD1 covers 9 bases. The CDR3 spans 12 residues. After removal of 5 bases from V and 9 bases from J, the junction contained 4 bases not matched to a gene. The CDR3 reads CASSVGQGKAFF. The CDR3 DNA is TGTGCCAGCAGTGTAGGACAGGGGAAAGCTTTCTTT.

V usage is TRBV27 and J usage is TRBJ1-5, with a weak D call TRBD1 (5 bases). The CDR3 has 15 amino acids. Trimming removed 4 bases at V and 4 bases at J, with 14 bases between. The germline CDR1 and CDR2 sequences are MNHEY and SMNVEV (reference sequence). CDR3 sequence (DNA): TGTGCCAGCAGTTGGTCGCCGGGACTAAATCAGCCCCAGCATTTT. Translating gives CASSWSPGLNQPQHF.

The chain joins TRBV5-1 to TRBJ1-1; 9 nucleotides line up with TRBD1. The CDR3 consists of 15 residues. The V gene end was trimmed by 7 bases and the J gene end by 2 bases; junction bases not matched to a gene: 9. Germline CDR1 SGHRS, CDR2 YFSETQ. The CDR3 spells CASSGTGLANTEAFF. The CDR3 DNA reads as TGCGCCAGCTCCGGGACAGGGTTGGCTAACACTGAAGCTTTCTTT.

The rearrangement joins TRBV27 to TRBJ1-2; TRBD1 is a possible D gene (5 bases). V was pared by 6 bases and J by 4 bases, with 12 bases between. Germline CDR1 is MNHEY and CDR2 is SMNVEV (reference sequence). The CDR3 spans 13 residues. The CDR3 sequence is CASSPPRGYGYTF. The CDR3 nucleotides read TGTGCCAGCAGCCCCCCAAGGGGCTATGGCTACACCTTC.

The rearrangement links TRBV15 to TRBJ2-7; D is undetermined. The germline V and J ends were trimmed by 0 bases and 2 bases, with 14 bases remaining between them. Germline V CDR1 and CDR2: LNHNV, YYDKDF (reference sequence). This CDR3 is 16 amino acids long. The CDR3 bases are TGTGCCACCAGCAGAGATCCAGATGTGGCAGCCTACGAGCAGTACTTC. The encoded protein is CATSRDPDVAAYEQYF. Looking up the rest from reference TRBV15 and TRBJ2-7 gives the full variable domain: DAMVIQNPRYQVTQFGKPVTLSCSQTLNHNVMYWYQQKSSQAPKLLFHYYDKDFNNEADTPDNFQSRRPNTSFCFLDIRSPGLGDTAMYLCATSRDPDVAAYEQYFGPGTRLTVT.

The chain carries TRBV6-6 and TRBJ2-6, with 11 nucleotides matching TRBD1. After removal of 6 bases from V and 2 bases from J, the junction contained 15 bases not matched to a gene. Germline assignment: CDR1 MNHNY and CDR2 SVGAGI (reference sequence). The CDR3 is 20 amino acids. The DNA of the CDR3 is TGTGCCAGCAGCTCCGGGACAGGGGGTTATTCGGTGGCTGGGGCCAACGTCCTGACTTTC. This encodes CASSSGTGGYSVAGANVLTF.

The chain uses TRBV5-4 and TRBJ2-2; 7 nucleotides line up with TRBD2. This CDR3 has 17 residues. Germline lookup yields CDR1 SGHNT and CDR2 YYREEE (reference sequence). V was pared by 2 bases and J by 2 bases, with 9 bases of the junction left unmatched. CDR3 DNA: TGTGCCAGCAGCTTTGGTTGGGAGGGACGCAACACCGGGGAGCTGTTTTTT. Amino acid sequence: CASSFGWEGRNTGELFF.

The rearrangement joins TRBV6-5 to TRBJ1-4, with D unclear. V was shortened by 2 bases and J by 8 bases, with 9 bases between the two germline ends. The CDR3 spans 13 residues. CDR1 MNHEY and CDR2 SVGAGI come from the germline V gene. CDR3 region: CASSYDGGEKLFF. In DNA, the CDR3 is TGTGCCAGCAGTTACGACGGCGGGGAAAAACTGTTTTTT.

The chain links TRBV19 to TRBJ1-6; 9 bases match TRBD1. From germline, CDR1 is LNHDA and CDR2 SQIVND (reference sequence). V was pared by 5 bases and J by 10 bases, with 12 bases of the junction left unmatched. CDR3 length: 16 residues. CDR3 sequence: CASSASGTGLKSPLHF. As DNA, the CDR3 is TGTGCCAGTAGTGCCTCCGGGACAGGGCTCAAATCACCCCTCCACTTT. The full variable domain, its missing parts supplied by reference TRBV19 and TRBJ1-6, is DGGITQSPKYLFRKEGQNVTLSCEQNLNHDAMYWYRQDPGQGLRLIYYSQIVNDFQKGDIAEGYSVSREKKESFPLTVTSAQKNPTAFYLCASSASGTGLKSPLHFGNGTRLTVT.

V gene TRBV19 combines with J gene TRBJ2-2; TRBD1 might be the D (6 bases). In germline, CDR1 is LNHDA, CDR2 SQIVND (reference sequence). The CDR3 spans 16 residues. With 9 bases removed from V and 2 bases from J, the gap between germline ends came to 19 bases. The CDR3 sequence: CASIPTGPQNTGELFF. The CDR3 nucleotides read TGTGCCAGCATCCCGACAGGCCCGCAAAACACCGGGGAGCTGTTTTTT.

CDR3 coding DNA: TGCGCCAGCAGCCAAGAAGTGCGGGTCACTGAAGCTTTCTTT. Translating gives CASSQEVRVTEAFF. V and J are TRBV4-1 and TRBJ1-1; no reliable D call. V shed 0 bases and J shed 4 bases, with 9 bases lying between them. The germline CDR1 and CDR2 sequences are MGHRA and YSYEKL. This CDR3 spans 14 amino acids.

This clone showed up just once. CDR3 in amino acids: CASSLTSSGGSSYEQYF. As DNA, the CDR3 is TGTGCCAGCAGCTTAACCTCGTCAGGGGGCAGTTCTTACGAGCAGTACTTC. The chain joins TRBV7-9 to TRBJ2-7, with 8 bases aligning to TRBD1. The V gene's germline CDR1 is SEHNR and CDR2 FQNEAQ (reference sequence). V lost 2 bases to trimming and J lost 4 bases; unmatched junction nucleotides: 13. The CDR3 is 17 residues long. Complete variable domain (other parts from reference TRBV7-9 and TRBJ2-7): DTGVSQNPRHKITKRGQNVTFRCDPISEHNRLYWYRQTLGQGPEFLTYFQNEAQLEKSRLLSDRFSAERPKGSFSTLEIQRTEQGDSAMYLCASSLTSSGGSSYEQYFGPGTRLTVT.

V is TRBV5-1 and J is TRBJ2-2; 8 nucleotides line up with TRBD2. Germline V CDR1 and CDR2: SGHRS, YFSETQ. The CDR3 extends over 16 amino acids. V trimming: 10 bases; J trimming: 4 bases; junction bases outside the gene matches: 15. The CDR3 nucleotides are TGCGCCTGCAAGACTAGCGCTCGTGAGGGCACCGGGGAGCTGTTTTTT. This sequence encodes CACKTSAREGTGELFF.